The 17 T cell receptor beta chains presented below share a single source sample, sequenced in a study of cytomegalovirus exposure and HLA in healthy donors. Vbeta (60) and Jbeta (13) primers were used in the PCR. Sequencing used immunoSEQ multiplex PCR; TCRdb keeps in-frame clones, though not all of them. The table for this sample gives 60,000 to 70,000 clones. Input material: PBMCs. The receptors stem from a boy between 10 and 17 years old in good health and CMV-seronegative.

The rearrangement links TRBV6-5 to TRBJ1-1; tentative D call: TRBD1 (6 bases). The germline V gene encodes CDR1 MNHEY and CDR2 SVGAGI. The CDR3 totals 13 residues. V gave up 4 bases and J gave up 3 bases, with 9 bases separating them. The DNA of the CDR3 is TGTGCCAGCAGTTCGAGGACAGACACTGAAGCTTTCTTT. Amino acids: CASSSRTDTEAFF.

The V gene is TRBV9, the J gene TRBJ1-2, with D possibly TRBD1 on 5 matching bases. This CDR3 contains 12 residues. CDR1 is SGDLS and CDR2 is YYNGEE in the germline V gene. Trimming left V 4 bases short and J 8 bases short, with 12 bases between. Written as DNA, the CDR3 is TGTGCCAGCAGCCAGGGAACAGTAGGCTACACCTTC. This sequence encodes CASSQGTVGYTF.

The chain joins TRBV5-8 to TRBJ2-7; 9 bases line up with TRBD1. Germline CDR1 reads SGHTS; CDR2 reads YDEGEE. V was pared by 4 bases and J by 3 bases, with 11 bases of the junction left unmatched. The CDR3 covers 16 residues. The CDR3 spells CASSGTGGQKFYEQYF. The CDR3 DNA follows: TGTGCCAGCAGCGGAACAGGGGGCCAAAAGTTCTACGAGCAGTACTTC.

CDR3 sequence (DNA): TGTGCCAGCAGCGCACGGCTGACGGGGGATGGTGGCTACACCTTC. Translation: CASSARLTGDGGYTF. V usage is TRBV9 and J usage is TRBJ1-2; a possible D gene is TRBD1 (5 bases). V dropped 3 bases and J dropped 7 bases, with 19 bases sitting between them. Germline CDR1 SGDLS, CDR2 YYNGEE. The CDR3 length is 15 residues.

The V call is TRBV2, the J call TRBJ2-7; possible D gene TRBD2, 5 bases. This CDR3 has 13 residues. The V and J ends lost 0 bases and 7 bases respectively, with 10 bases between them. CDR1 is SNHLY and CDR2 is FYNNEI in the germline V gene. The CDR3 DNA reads TGTGCCAGCAGTGAAGCGGGAGTTACAGAGCAGTACTTC. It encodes CASSEAGVTEQYF. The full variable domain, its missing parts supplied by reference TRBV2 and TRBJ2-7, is EPEVTQTPSHQVTQMGQEVILRCVPISNHLYFYWYRQILGQKVEFLVSFYNNEISEKSEIFDDQFSVERPDGSNFTLKIRSTKLEDSAMYFCASSEAGVTEQYFGPGTRLTVT.

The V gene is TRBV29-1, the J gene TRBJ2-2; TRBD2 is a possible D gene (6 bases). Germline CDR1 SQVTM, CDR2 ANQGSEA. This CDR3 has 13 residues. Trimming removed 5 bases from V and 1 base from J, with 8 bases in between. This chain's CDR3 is CSVMGGNTGELFF. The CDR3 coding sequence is TGCAGCGTTATGGGGGGGAACACCGGGGAGCTGTTTTTT.

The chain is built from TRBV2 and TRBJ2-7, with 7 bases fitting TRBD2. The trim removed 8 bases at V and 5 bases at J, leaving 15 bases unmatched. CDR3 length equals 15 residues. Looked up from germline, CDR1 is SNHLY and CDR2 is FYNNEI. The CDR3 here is CASSESTGLRNEQYF. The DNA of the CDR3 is TGTGCCAGCTCCGAATCGACGGGACTACGCAACGAGCAGTACTTC.

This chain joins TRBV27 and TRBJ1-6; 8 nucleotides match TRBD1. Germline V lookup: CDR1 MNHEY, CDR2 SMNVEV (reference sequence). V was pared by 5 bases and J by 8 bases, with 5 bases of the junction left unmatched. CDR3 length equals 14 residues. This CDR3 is CASSLTGAHSPLHF. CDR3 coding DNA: TGTGCCAGCAGTCTGACAGGGGCGCATTCACCCCTCCACTTT.

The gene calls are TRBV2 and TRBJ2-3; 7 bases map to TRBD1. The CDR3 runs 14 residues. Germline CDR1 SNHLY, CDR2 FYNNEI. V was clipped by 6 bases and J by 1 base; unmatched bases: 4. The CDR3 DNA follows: TGTGCCAGCAGAACGGGACAGCGCACAGATACGCAGTATTTT. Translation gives CASRTGQRTDTQYF.

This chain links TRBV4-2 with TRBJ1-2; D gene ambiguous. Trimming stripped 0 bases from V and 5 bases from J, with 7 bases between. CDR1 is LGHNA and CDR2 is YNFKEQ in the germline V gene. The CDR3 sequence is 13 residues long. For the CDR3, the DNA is TGTGCCAGCAGCCAAGAGGAGGCGTATGGCTACACCTTC. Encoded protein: CASSQEEAYGYTF.

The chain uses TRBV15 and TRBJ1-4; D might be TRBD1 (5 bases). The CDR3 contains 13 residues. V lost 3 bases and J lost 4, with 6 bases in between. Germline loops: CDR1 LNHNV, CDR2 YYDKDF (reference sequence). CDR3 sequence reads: CATSRDINEKLFF. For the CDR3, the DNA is TGTGCCACCAGCAGGGACATTAATGAAAAACTGTTTTTT.

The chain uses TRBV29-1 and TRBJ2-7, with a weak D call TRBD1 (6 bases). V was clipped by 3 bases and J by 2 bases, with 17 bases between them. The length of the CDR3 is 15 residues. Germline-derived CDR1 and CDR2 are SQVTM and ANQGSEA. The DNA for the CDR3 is TGCAGCGTTGAGCACAGGGTTGACCTCACCTACGAGCAGTACTTC. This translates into CSVEHRVDLTYEQYF.

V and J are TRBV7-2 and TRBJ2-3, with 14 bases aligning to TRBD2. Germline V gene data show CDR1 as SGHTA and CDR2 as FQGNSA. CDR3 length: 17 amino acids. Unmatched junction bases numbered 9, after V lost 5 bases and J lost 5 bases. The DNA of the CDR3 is TGTGCCAGCAGCAAAGGACTAGCGGGGGGAGCAAAAGATACGCAGTATTTT. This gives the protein CASSKGLAGGAKDTQYF. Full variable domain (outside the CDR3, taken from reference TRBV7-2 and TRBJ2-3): GAGVSQSPSNKVTEKGKDVELRCDPISGHTALYWYRQSLGQGLEFLIYFQGNSAPDKSGLPSDRFSAERTGGSVSTLTIQRTQQEDSAVYLCASSKGLAGGAKDTQYFGPGTRLTVL.

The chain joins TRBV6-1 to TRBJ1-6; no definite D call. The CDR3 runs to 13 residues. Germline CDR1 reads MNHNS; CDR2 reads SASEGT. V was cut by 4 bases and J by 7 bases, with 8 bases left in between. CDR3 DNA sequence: TGTGCCAGCAGTGTTGAGGGAAATTCACCCCTCCACTTT. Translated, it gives CASSVEGNSPLHF.

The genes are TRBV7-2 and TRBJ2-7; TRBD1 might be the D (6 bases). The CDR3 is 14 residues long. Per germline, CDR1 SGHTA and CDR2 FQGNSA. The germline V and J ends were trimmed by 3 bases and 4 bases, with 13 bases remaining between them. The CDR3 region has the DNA TGTGCCAGCAGCTTTGGACAGTCCTCTTACGAGCAGTACTTC. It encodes CASSFGQSSYEQYF.

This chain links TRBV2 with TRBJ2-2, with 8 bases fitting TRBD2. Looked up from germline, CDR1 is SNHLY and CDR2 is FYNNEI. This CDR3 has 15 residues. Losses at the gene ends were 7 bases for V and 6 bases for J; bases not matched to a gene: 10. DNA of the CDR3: TGTGCCAGCAAAGTAAATAGCGGGGAATCCGGGGAGCTGTTTTTT. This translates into CASKVNSGESGELFF.

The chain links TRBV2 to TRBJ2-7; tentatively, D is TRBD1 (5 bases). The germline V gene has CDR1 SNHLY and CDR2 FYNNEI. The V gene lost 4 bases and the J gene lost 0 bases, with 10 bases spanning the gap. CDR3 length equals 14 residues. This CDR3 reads CASSVQQDSYEQYF. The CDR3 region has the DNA TGTGCCAGCAGTGTCCAACAGGACTCCTACGAGCAGTACTTC.